Listed here are 27 T cell receptor beta chains from one sample, sequenced in a study of CD8 T cells in Susac syndrome. Random-hexamer reverse transcription was applied to roughly 0.5 to 1 ug RNA. TCRdb re-analysed the immunoSEQ multiplex PCR reads in MiXCR, keeping a single row per CDR3 protein. Among 130,000 to 150,000 distinct CDR3 sequences listed, approximately 94% were seen once. The sample comprised CD4+ T cells from PBMCs. These receptors originate from a human donor in good health.

The chain uses TRBV5-6 and TRBJ2-3; D possibly corresponds to TRBD2 (6 bases). The length of the CDR3 is 14 residues. Germline lookup yields CDR1 SGHDT and CDR2 YYEEEE. V was trimmed by 5 bases and J by 0 bases, leaving 10 bases between them. CDR3 amino acids: CASRGGYSTDTQYF. CDR3 DNA sequence: TGTGCCAGCAGGGGAGGTTATAGCACAGATACGCAGTATTTT. Supplemented by reference TRBV5-6 and TRBJ2-3, the full variable domain reads DAGVTQSPTHLIKTRGQQVTLRCSPKSGHDTVSWYQQALGQGPQFIFQYYEEEERQRGNFPDRFSGHQFPNYSSELNVNALLLGDSALYLCASRGGYSTDTQYFGPGTRLTVL.

The rearrangement joins TRBV20-1 to TRBJ2-2; possible D gene TRBD2, 5 bases. The germline CDR1 and CDR2 sequences are DFQATT and SNEGSKA (reference sequence). This CDR3 spans 15 amino acids. V gave up 2 bases and J gave up 2 bases, with 12 bases separating them. The CDR3, as DNA: TGCAGTGCTAGAATGGACTGGCCTAACACCGGGGAGCTGTTTTTT. Translated, it gives CSARMDWPNTGELFF.

The gene calls are TRBV7-2 and TRBJ2-5, with 7 bases that match TRBD2. CDR1 is SGHTA, CDR2 FQGNSA, per germline. The CDR3 totals 15 residues. The junction had 11 bases not matched to a gene; V was cut back by 5 bases and J by 5 bases. Written as DNA, the CDR3 is TGTGCCAGCAGCCAAATTAGACTAGCCCGGGAGACCCAGTACTTC. As protein: CASSQIRLARETQYF.

V is TRBV20-1 and J is TRBJ1-1; D gene ambiguous. Deletions cut 1 base from V and 1 base from J, with 4 bases between. The CDR3 covers 12 residues. Germline values: CDR1 DFQATT, CDR2 SNEGSKA (reference sequence). The CDR3 region is CSARGANTEAFF. CDR3 bases: TGCAGTGCTAGAGGGGCGAACACTGAAGCTTTCTTT.

The rearrangement links TRBV5-1 to TRBJ2-7; D not resolved. Germline loops: CDR1 SGHRS, CDR2 YFSETQ. V shed 3 bases and J shed 5 bases, with 12 bases lying between them. The CDR3 sequence is 13 residues long. The CDR3 DNA follows: TGCGCCAGCAGCTGGACGACTGGGGACGAGCAGTACTTC. Protein: CASSWTTGDEQYF. The variable domain in full, completed from reference TRBV5-1 and TRBJ2-7, reads KAGVTQTPRYLIKTRGQQVTLSCSPISGHRSVSWYQQTPGQGLQFLFEYFSETQRNKGNFPGRFSGRQFSNSRSEMNVSTLELGDSALYLCASSWTTGDEQYFGPGTRLTVT.

This clonotype was counted between two and nine times. The chain has TRBV28 and TRBJ2-1, with D unresolved. Per germline, CDR1 MDHEN and CDR2 SYDVKM. This CDR3 region has 12 residues. The V end was cut by 3 bases, the J end by 9 bases, with 9 bases between. CDR3 DNA sequence: TGTGCCAGCAGTTTTGGTTCGGGTGAGCAGTTCTTC. It translates to CASSFGSGEQFF.

The chain carries TRBV3-1 and TRBJ2-2; 7 bases fit TRBD1. Germline V CDR1 and CDR2: LGHDT, YNNKEL (reference sequence). Trimming removed 6 bases from V and 0 bases from J; junction bases left unmatched: 4. The CDR3 runs 15 residues. CDR3 nucleotides: TGTGCCAGCAGGGAAACAGGGGCGAACACCGGGGAGCTGTTTTTT. Translated: CASRETGANTGELFF. The whole variable domain, filled in from reference TRBV3-1 and TRBJ2-2, reads DTAVSQTPKYLVTQMGNDKSIKCEQNLGHDTMYWYKQDSKKFLKIMFSYNNKELIINETVPNRFSPKSPDKAHLNLHINSLELGDSAVYFCASRETGANTGELFFGEGSRLTVL.

The chain recombines TRBV18 with TRBJ2-3; 14 bases agree with TRBD2. The J segment lost 1 base and the V segment lost 4 bases, leaving 4 bases of the junction unmatched. Germline V gene data show CDR1 as KGHSH and CDR2 as LQKENI. This CDR3 is 17 amino acids long. The CDR3 sequence: CASSQGLAGGRTDTQYF. The CDR3 DNA is TGTGCCAGCTCACAAGGACTAGCGGGGGGCCGCACAGATACGCAGTATTTT.

V usage is TRBV20-1 and J usage is TRBJ2-7, with 8 bases that match TRBD2. J lost 0 bases, V lost 0 bases, and 7 bases had no gene match. This CDR3 comprises 16 residues. Germline V CDR1 and CDR2: DFQATT, SNEGSKA (reference sequence). CDR3 region: CSARDLLAGLSYEQYF. Here the CDR3 DNA reads TGCAGTGCTAGAGACCTTCTAGCGGGCCTCTCCTACGAGCAGTACTTC.

J is TRBJ1-1 and V is TRBV20-1; D uncertain. The CDR3 sequence is 13 residues long. The germline V gene has CDR1 DFQATT and CDR2 SNEGSKA (reference sequence). Between the trimmed V and J ends, which lost 0 bases and 3 bases, there was a span of 8 bases. The CDR3 reads CSAREPVHTEAFF. CDR3 DNA sequence: TGCAGTGCTAGAGAACCAGTCCACACTGAAGCTTTCTTT.

This chain uses TRBV12-5 with TRBJ2-5; D is possibly TRBD1 or TRBD2 (7 bases each). Germline CDR1 reads LGHNT; CDR2 reads FRNRAP. The ends were cut back, 10 bases at V and 4 bases at J, with 13 bases in the middle. There are 12 residues in the CDR3. The CDR3 DNA follows: TGTGCTACCGGCAGGGGGGGAGAGACCCAGTACTTC. It encodes CATGRGGETQYF.

CDR3 residues: CASSLIQGHHEQFF. As DNA, the CDR3 is TGTGCCAGCAGTTTGATACAGGGTCATCATGAGCAGTTCTTC. The V call is TRBV28, the J call TRBJ2-1; a weak D match, TRBD1 (6 bases). Trimming stripped 3 bases from V and 8 bases from J, with 14 bases between. Germline-derived CDR1 and CDR2 are MDHEN and SYDVKM. The CDR3 contains 14 residues.

The gene calls are TRBV29-1 and TRBJ2-3; D is unresolved. The CDR3 is 11 residues long. Looked up from germline, CDR1 is SQVTM and CDR2 is ANQGSEA. V was shortened by 4 bases and J by 2 bases, with 4 bases between the two germline ends. The CDR3 loop is CSVGITDTQYF. CDR3 nucleotides: TGCAGCGTTGGAATCACAGATACGCAGTATTTT.

The genes are TRBV7-9 and TRBJ1-2; 8 bases agree with TRBD1. Unmatched junction bases numbered 12, after V lost 5 bases and J lost 4 bases. The CDR3 spans 16 residues. Germline loops: CDR1 SEHNR, CDR2 FQNEAQ (reference sequence). This CDR3 reads CASSPRMTGDRYGYTF. Here the CDR3 DNA reads TGTGCCAGCAGCCCCCGAATGACAGGGGATCGCTATGGCTACACCTTC.

The CDR3 DNA reads as TGCGCCAGCAGCTTGGAACAGGGGAGTCAGCCCCAGCATTTT. Translated, it gives CASSLEQGSQPQHF. The V gene is TRBV5-1, the J gene TRBJ1-5; 7 bases align to TRBD1. J lost 6 bases, V lost 0 bases, and 3 bases had no gene match. CDR1 and CDR2 (germline): SGHRS, YFSETQ. CDR3 size: 14 residues.

V is TRBV4-1 and J is TRBJ1-2; D is ambiguous. Germline CDR1 is MGHRA and CDR2 is YSYEKL. The V end lost 2 bases, the J end lost 0 bases, and 16 bases lay between the germline ends. This CDR3 is built from 17 residues. The CDR3 nucleotides are TGCGCCAGCAGCCAACTAGATTTGGGATTTACTAACTATGGCTACACCTTC. Its protein is CASSQLDLGFTNYGYTF.

This chain connects TRBV19 to TRBJ2-5; no definite D call. This CDR3 has 11 residues. Trimming took 6 bases from V and 3 from J, leaving 5 bases between them. CDR1 and CDR2 from the germline V gene are LNHDA and SQIVND (reference sequence). CDR3 nucleotide sequence: TGTGCCAGTAGCATTGAAGAGACCCAGTACTTC. This codes for CASSIEETQYF. The full variable domain, with the rest looked up from reference TRBV19 and TRBJ2-5, is DGGITQSPKYLFRKEGQNVTLSCEQNLNHDAMYWYRQDPGQGLRLIYYSQIVNDFQKGDIAEGYSVSREKKESFPLTVTSAQKNPTAFYLCASSIEETQYFGPGTRLLVL.

V gene TRBV6-4 combines with J gene TRBJ2-7, with a weak D call TRBD2 (6 bases). Per germline, CDR1 MRHNA and CDR2 SNTAGT. V lost 8 bases to trimming and J lost 7 bases, with 18 bases between them. The CDR3 sequence is 13 residues long. The CDR3 loop is CASSRDFLGEQYF. In nucleotides, the CDR3 is TGTGCCAGCTCCCGGGACTTTCTTGGGGAGCAGTACTTC.

The J gene is TRBJ2-5, the V gene TRBV19, with 13 bases aligning to TRBD2. CDR3 length: 14 residues. The germline CDR1 and CDR2 sequences are LNHDA and SQIVND (reference sequence). V shed 7 bases, J shed 5 bases, and the junction held 4 bases outside the gene matches. The DNA of the CDR3 is TGTGCCAGTACCCCACTAGCGGGAGGGGAGACCCAGTACTTC. Amino acids: CASTPLAGGETQYF.

V gene TRBV7-8 combines with J gene TRBJ1-1; maybe TRBD1 (5 bases). V lost 1 base to trimming and J lost 2 bases, with 11 bases between them. Per germline, CDR1 SGHVS and CDR2 FQNEAQ. CDR3 length: 15 residues. The CDR3 region is CASSLGAGPNTEAFF. CDR3 DNA: TGTGCCAGCAGCTTAGGGGCGGGACCAAACACTGAAGCTTTCTTT.

CDR3 protein: CASSLDPGGRLNEQFF. The CDR3 DNA is TGTGCCAGCAGCTTAGATCCGGGAGGTAGGCTCAATGAGCAGTTCTTC. V gene TRBV7-2 combines with J gene TRBJ2-1; TRBD2 matches at 7 bases. CDR3 size: 16 residues. The J segment lost 6 bases and the V segment lost 1 base, leaving 9 bases of the junction unmatched. Looked up from germline, CDR1 is SGHTA and CDR2 is FQGNSA.

The chain's CDR3 is CASNSGTGVGDYGYTF. The CDR3, as DNA: TGTGCCAGTAATTCCGGGACAGGCGTCGGGGACTATGGCTACACCTTC. V usage is TRBV19 and J usage is TRBJ1-2, with 8 bases lining up with TRBD1. The CDR3 is 16 amino acids. Losses at the gene ends were 7 bases for V and 3 bases for J; bases not matched to a gene: 13. Germline V gene lookup returns CDR1 LNHDA and CDR2 SQIVND (reference sequence).

The V call is TRBV20-1, the J call TRBJ1-5; possibly TRBD1 for D (6 bases). V shed 1 base and J shed 4 bases, with 14 bases lying between them. The germline gives CDR1 DFQATT, CDR2 SNEGSKA (reference sequence). The CDR3 has 15 amino acids. The CDR3 coding sequence is TGCAGTGCTAGAGGCGGGACAACTAAGAATCAGCCCCAGCATTTT. This sequence encodes CSARGGTTKNQPQHF.

The chain employs TRBV5-1 and TRBJ2-3; 11 nucleotides agree with TRBD2. There are 16 residues in the CDR3. V shed 4 bases, J shed 3 bases, and the junction held 7 bases outside the gene matches. Germline V gene lookup returns CDR1 SGHRS and CDR2 YFSETQ. CDR3: CASSQSPSGGTDTQYF. CDR3 nucleotides: TGCGCCAGCAGCCAATCACCTAGCGGGGGGACAGATACGCAGTATTTT.

The J gene is TRBJ2-3, the V gene TRBV5-4, with 13 bases aligning to TRBD2. The CDR3 is 18 amino acids. After removal of 0 bases from V and 4 bases from J, the junction contained 8 bases not matched to a gene. Germline CDR1 and CDR2: SGHNT and YYREEE (reference sequence). The CDR3 DNA sequence: TGTGCCAGCAGCTTGGGACGTGGACTAGCGGGAGTTGCAGATACGCAGTATTTT. It encodes CASSLGRGLAGVADTQYF.

In its sample, this clonotype was seen once. This chain connects TRBV5-4 to TRBJ1-2; weak D call: TRBD1 (5 bases). From germline, CDR1 is SGHNT and CDR2 YYREEE (reference sequence). Trimming took off 3 bases at V and 8 bases at J, with 8 bases between the two ends. The CDR3 runs 11 residues. In DNA form, the CDR3 reads TGTGCCAGCAGCTCGACAGCCGGCTACACCTTC. Residues: CASSSTAGYTF.

This sequence joins TRBV18 and TRBJ2-2; 7 nucleotides agree with TRBD1. This CDR3 is built from 15 residues. CDR1 and CDR2 (germline): KGHSH, LQKENI. J gave up 2 bases and V 6 bases, and 6 bases lay outside the gene matches. CDR3 protein: CASSAGTDNTGELFF. CDR3 coding DNA: TGTGCCAGCTCCGCCGGGACAGACAACACCGGGGAGCTGTTTTTT.